The TCR beta chain under discussion was sequenced for a study of CD8 T cells in Susac syndrome. Reverse transcription used about 0.45 to 1 ug RNA and random hexamers. MiXCR, applied by TCRdb to the immunoSEQ multiplex PCR reads, yields one record per CDR3 protein. Seen here are 150,000 to 160,000 distinct CDR3 sequences, 90% to 95% observed once, and the top ten hold 0.16%. Sequenced material: CD4+ T cells from PBMCs. The TCR sequence derives from a human donor with Susac syndrome.

CDR3 bases: TGTGCCAGCAGCTTATGGGGCCAAACCGGGAAGGCTGGCTACACCTTC. It encodes CASSLWGQTGKAGYTF. This sequence joins TRBV11-2 and TRBJ1-2; weak D call: TRBD1 (5 bases). Germline values: CDR1 SGHAT, CDR2 FQNNGV. Between the trimmed V and J ends, which lost 2 bases and 7 bases, there was a span of 20 bases. The CDR3 covers 16 residues.